This TCR beta chain was sequenced for a study of blood T cell repertoires in COVID-19. As processed by the authors: Amplification of reference gene primers provided the estimated nucleated cell counts. Data came from immunoSEQ multiplex PCR; TCRdb stores just in-frame clones and leaves some out. V and J calls and clone size follow that table, whereas D and trimming were derived from the DNA. The sample contains nearly 200,000 clones, 70% to 85% of which appear only once. The CDR3 sequence is 15 residues long. Germline assignment: CDR1 SGHRS and CDR2 YFSETQ. V was cut by 4 bases and J by 0 bases, with 10 bases left in between.

The specimen sequenced was peripheral blood. The TCR comes from a human donor with acute or convalescent COVID-19. The donor label of this sample is uncertain. The chain links TRBV5-1 to TRBJ2-2, with TRBD1 as a possible D gene (5 bases). The CDR3 bases are TGCGCCAGCAGCCTGCTGACAGCGAACACCGGGGAGCTGTTTTTT. This gives the protein CASSLLTANTGELFF.